The table lists the clone carrying this TCR beta chain with a few counts. MiXCR, run by TCRdb on the 5' RACE reads, gives a single entry per CDR3 protein. Of tens of thousands of distinct CDR3 sequences listed, more than 13% are singletons. The data stem from a study of early T cells in non-severe SARS-CoV-2 infection. CDR1 SNHLY and CDR2 FYNNEI come from the germline V gene. The V gene lost 6 bases and the J gene lost 3 bases, with 15 bases spanning the gap. CDR3 size: 15 residues. The sequence derives from an adult who was a healthcare worker with PCR-confirmed SARS-CoV-2 infection or an uninfected control (not recorded which). Source material: whole blood. This chain connects TRBV2 to TRBJ1-3; D possibly corresponds to TRBD1 (5 bases). For the CDR3, the DNA is TGTGCCAGCAGGCCGGGGACTGTGGATGGAAACACCATATATTTT. Its protein is CASRPGTVDGNTIYF.